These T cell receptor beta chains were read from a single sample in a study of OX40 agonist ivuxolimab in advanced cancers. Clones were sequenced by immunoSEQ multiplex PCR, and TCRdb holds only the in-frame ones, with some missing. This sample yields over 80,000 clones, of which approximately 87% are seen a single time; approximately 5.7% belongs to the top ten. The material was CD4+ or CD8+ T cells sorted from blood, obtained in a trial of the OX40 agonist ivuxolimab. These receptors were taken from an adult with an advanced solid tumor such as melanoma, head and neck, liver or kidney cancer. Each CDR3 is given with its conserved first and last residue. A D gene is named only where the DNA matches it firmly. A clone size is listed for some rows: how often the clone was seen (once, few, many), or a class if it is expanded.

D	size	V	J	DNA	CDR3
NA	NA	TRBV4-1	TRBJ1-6	TGCGCCAGCAGCCAAGATGGAGAGAGCTCCTATAATTCACCCCTCCACTTT	CASSQDGESSYNSPLHF
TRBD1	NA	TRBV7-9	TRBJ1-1	TGTGCCAGCAGCGCCCGGGACAGGAGCACTGAAGCTTTCTTT	CASSARDRSTEAFF
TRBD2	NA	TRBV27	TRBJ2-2	TGTGCCAGCACCCGGCGGGGGGGCGGGGAGCTGTTTTTT	CASTRRGGGELFF
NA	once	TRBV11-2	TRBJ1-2	TGTGCCAGCAGCTTAGAAAAGAGCTATGGCTACACCTTC	CASSLEKSYGYTF
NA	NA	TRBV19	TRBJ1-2	TGTGCCAGTAAAGGTGAGAAATTGGACTATGGCTACACCTTC	CASKGEKLDYGYTF
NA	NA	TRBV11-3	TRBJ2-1	TGTGCCAGCGGTTGGAGGGGAAATGAGCAGTTCTTC	CASGWRGNEQFF
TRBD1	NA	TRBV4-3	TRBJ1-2	TGCGCCAGCAGCCGGGGACAGGGAAGGGGCTACACCTTC	CASSRGQGRGYTF
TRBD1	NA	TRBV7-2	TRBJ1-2	TGTGCCAGCAGCTCACCCGGACAGGGGGACTATGGCTACACCTTC	CASSSPGQGDYGYTF
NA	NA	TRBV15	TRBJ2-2	TGTGCCACCAGCAGACCTCGGGGGTCCACGAACACCGGGGAGCTGTTTTTT	CATSRPRGSTNTGELFF
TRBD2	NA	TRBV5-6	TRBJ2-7	TGTGCCAGCAGCCAAGGACTAGTCTACGAGCAGTACTTC	CASSQGLVYEQYF
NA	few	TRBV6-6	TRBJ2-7	TGTGCCAGCAGTTACAGCCGGACTTCCGCCTACGAGCAGTACTTC	CASSYSRTSAYEQYF
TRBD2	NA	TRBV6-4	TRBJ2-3	TGTGCCAGTGCGACTAGCGGGAATACAGATACGCAGTATTTT	CASATSGNTDTQYF
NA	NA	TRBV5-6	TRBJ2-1	TGTGCCAGCAGCTCCTGGGTTGTAAGTGAGCAGTTCTTC	CASSSWVVSEQFF
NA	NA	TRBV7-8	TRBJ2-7	TGTGCCAGCAGCTTAGGGCCCTCCTACGAGCAGTACTTC	CASSLGPSYEQYF
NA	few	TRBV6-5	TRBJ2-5	TGTGCCAGCAGACTAAACCGGGGCCCTATAGAGACCCAGTACTTC	CASRLNRGPIETQYF
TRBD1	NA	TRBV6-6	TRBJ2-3	TGTGCCAGCAGTTCCGGGACAGGGAAGGGAGATACGCAGTATTTT	CASSSGTGKGDTQYF
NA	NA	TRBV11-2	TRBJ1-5	TGTGCCAGCAGCTTGGGACTTAATCAGCCCCAGCATTTT	CASSLGLNQPQHF
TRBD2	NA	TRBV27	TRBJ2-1	TGTGCCACCGAGGCTGGGACTAGCGGTGAGCAGTTCTTC	CATEAGTSGEQFF
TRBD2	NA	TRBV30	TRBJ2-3	TGTGCCTGGAGTCGGGGGGTCGCAGATACGCAGTATTTT	CAWSRGVADTQYF
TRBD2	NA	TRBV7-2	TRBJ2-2	TGTGCCAGCAGCTTAAGGCTAGCGGGGGGTGCGAACACCGGGGAGCTGTTTTTT	CASSLRLAGGANTGELFF
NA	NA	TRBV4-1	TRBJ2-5	TGCGCCAGCAGCCGTGGGGAATCGCAAGAGACCCAGTACTTC	CASSRGESQETQYF
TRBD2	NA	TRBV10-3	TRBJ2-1	TGTGCCATCAGTGAGAAGCGGGGGGGCCGGCTTAATGAGCAGTTCTTC	CAISEKRGGRLNEQFF
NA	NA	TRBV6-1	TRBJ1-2	TGTGCCAGAGGGGGGGAGTCTTATGGCTACACCTTC	CARGGESYGYTF
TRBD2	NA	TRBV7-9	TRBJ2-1	TGTGCCAGCAGCCTATCTAGCGGGTACAATGAGCAGTTCTTC	CASSLSSGYNEQFF
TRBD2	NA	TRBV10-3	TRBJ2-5	TGTGCCGGACTAGCCCAAGAGACCCAGTACTTC	CAGLAQETQYF
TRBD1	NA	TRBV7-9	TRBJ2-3	TGTGCCAGCAGCCTCGGACAGGGGTCTTCCACAGATACGCAGTATTTT	CASSLGQGSSTDTQYF
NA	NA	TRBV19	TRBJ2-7	TGTGCCAGTAGAGCAGGGATATACTACGAGCAGTACTTC	CASRAGIYYEQYF
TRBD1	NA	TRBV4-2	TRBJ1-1	TGTGCCAGCAGCCCCGGGACAGGGAAGGGCGGGAACACTGAAGCTTTCTTT	CASSPGTGKGGNTEAFF
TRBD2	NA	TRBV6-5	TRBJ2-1	TGTGCCAGCAGTTACGCTGGGACTAGCGGCTACAATGAGCAGTTCTTC	CASSYAGTSGYNEQFF
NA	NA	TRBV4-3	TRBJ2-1	TGCGCCAGCAGCCAAGATTGGCGGGATGAGCGCTACAATGAGCAGTTCTTC	CASSQDWRDERYNEQFF
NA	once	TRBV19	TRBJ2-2	TGTGCCAGTAGTATAGGCCCGTACACCGGGGAGCTGTTTTTT	CASSIGPYTGELFF
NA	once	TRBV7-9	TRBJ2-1	TGTGCCAGCAGCTTCTATCCGGGAGTTGAGCAGTTCTTC	CASSFYPGVEQFF
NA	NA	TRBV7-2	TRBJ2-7	TGTGCCAGCAGCTTTAGCTCCCCGGCAAGTGGCTACGAGCAGTACTTC	CASSFSSPASGYEQYF
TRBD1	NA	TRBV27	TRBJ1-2	TGTGCCAGCAGGGACAGGGTTCTAGCTAACTATGGCTACACCTTC	CASRDRVLANYGYTF
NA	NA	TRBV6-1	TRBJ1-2	TGTGCCAGCAGTCAATTAGTAACAGGGAACTATGGCTACACCTTC	CASSQLVTGNYGYTF
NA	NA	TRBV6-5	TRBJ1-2	TGTGCCAGCAGTGCCACCGACAGGCGGGGTGGCTACACCTTC	CASSATDRRGGYTF
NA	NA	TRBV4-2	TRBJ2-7	TGTGCCAGCAGCCTAAACCCTGACTACGAGCAGTACTTC	CASSLNPDYEQYF
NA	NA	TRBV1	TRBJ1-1	TGCACCAGCAGCCAAGGGGGACGGGGTTCATCCAACACTGAAGCTTTCTTT	CTSSQGGRGSSNTEAFF
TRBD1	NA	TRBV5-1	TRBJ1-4	TGCGCCAGCAGCTCACAGGGGGATGGTGGAAAACTGTTTTTT	CASSSQGDGGKLFF
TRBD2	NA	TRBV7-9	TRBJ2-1	TGTGCCAGCAGCTTAGATTCAGCGGGAGTCGACAATGAGCAGTTCTTC	CASSLDSAGVDNEQFF
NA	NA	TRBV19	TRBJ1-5	TGTGCCAGTAGTATAGTGGGACCGCGACAGCCCCAGCATTTT	CASSIVGPRQPQHF
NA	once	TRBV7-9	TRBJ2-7	TGTGCCAGCAGCTTTGGAGGGGGGAACGAGCAGTACTTC	CASSFGGGNEQYF
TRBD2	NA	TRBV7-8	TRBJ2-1	TGTGCCAGCAGCTTAGGGGCGGGGGTAGCGGGCGATGAGCAGTTCTTC	CASSLGAGVAGDEQFF
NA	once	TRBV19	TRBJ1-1	TGTGCCAGTAGCCCGATCCTGGACAGTAACACTGAAGCTTTCTTT	CASSPILDSNTEAFF
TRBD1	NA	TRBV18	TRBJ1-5	TGTGCCAGCTCTTTGGACAGGGGGCGCAATCAGCCCCAGCATTTT	CASSLDRGRNQPQHF
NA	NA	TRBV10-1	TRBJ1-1	TGCGCCAGCAGTGGACAGGCATACACTGAAGCTTTCTTT	CASSGQAYTEAFF
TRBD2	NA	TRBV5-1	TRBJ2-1	TGCGCCAGCAGCTCCCTGACTAGCGGGAGCTACAATGAGCAGTTCTTC	CASSSLTSGSYNEQFF
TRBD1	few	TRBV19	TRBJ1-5	TGTGCCAGTAGTATAGGACGGGACAGGATGAATCAGCCCCAGCATTTT	CASSIGRDRMNQPQHF
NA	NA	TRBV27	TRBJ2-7	TGTGCCAGCAGTCCATTGGGCCACGACAGGTGGATCTCCTACGAGCAGTACTTC	CASSPLGHDRWISYEQYF
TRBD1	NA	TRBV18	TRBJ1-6	TGTGCCAGCTCACGGGACAGTAATTCACCCCTCCACTTT	CASSRDSNSPLHF
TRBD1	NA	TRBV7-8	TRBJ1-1	TGTGCCAGCAGCTTACGGGGCGGGACAGCGAACACTGAAGCTTTCTTT	CASSLRGGTANTEAFF
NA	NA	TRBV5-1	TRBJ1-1	TGCGCCAGCAGCTTCACGGACAGAGCTAACACTGAAGCTTTCTTT	CASSFTDRANTEAFF
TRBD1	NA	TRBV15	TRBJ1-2	TGTGCCACCAGCAGACCTGGGACAGGGGGCAACTATGGCTACACCTTC	CATSRPGTGGNYGYTF
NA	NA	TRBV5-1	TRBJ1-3	TGCGCCAGCAGCTTGGACGGCCGAGTGGGAAACACCATATATTTT	CASSLDGRVGNTIYF